This T cell receptor (beta chain) was identified during a study of CD8+ T cells in alopecia areata. Extracted RNA was reverse transcribed, and the resulting cDNA served as sequencing template. Measured with immunoSEQ multiplex PCR; TCRdb has only the in-frame clones, and not every one. In the table there are 90,000 to 150,000 clones, 50% to 55% of which are singletons. CDR1 and CDR2 (germline): GTSNPN, SVGIG (reference sequence). The CDR3 runs to 15 residues. Between the trimmed V and J ends, which lost 0 bases and 3 bases, there was a span of 15 bases. This sample's treatment: oral pan-JAK inhibitor, 5-10 mg twice daily. Details on this clone: Its antigen is currently unknown.

General study points: Only one nonresponder was present, which leaves the link between baseline CD8+ expansion and response uncertain.

This sequence joins TRBV30 and TRBJ2-7, with D unresolved. The sample in question was CD4+ T cells sorted from blood, obtained at week 4, from a patient treated with tofacitinib. This sequence was found in a human donor with alopecia areata. The CDR3 nucleotides are TGTGCCTGGAGTGTTAAGGGATTATTGGGCTACGAGCAGTACTTC. This encodes CAWSVKGLLGYEQYF.